A single TCR beta chain is shown here with its context. This entry is derived from a study of PD-1 blockade in mismatch repair-deficient tumors. This CDR3 has 14 residues. With 4 bases removed from V and 6 bases from J, the gap between germline ends came to 16 bases. Germline V gene data show CDR1 as SGHDT and CDR2 as YYEEEE. TCRdb's table, derived via immunoSEQ multiplex PCR, lists solely in-frame clones and lacks some. Among more than 15,000 clones listed, roughly 80% were seen once. The receptor was isolated from an adult with mismatch repair-deficient cancer. The sample was PBMCs, taken 4 weeks after starting pembrolizumab. The V gene is TRBV5-6, the J gene TRBJ1-2; D is unclear. The CDR3 DNA is TGTGCCAGCAGCCTGCTTGGGCCAGACCATGGCTACACCTTC. Its translation: CASSLLGPDHGYTF.